One and the same sample provided the 23 T cell receptor beta chains below, sequenced in a study of early T cells in non-severe SARS-CoV-2 infection. Via MiXCR, TCRdb re-called the 5' RACE reads, giving one row per CDR3 protein. Among approximately 52,000 distinct CDR3 sequences, around 8% were seen once, and the ten largest hold around a tenth. The sequenced sample consisted of whole blood. Receptors originate from an adult who was a healthcare worker with PCR-confirmed SARS-CoV-2 infection or an uninfected control (not recorded which).

In its sample, this clonotype was seen a few times. The chain uses TRBV10-3 and TRBJ2-1; TRBD2 agrees at 8 bases. The CDR3 is 16 amino acids. The V gene's germline CDR1 is ENHRY and CDR2 SYGVKD. The trim removed 3 bases at V and 0 bases at J, leaving 4 bases unmatched. This CDR3 reads CAISESGGSSYNEQFF. The CDR3 nucleotides are TGTGCCATCAGTGAATCGGGAGGGAGCTCCTACAATGAGCAGTTCTTC.

The sample holds a few counts of this clonotype. The V call is TRBV6-6, the J call TRBJ1-2, with D possibly being TRBD1 (6 bases). Trimming left V 6 bases short and J 5 bases short, with 19 bases between. From germline, CDR1 is MNHNY and CDR2 SVGAGI (reference sequence). This CDR3 is built from 15 residues. The CDR3 DNA reads as TGTGCCAGCAGCTCATACGGACAGCTTAAATATGGCTACACCTTC. Translation gives CASSSYGQLKYGYTF.

Remarks on this clonotype: At one boundary the junction diverges from the germline segment, which might be a read error. The chain has TRBV11-2 and TRBJ2-1; D uncertain. This CDR3 has 12 residues. The V gene's germline CDR1 is SGHAT and CDR2 FQNNGV. The CDR3 sequence: CASSFPYSEQFF. In DNA form, the CDR3 reads TGTGCCAGCAGCTTTCCGTACAGTGAGCAGTTCTTC.

The V call is TRBV14, the J call TRBJ2-7; a weak D match, TRBD2 (5 bases). Germline V CDR1 and CDR2: SGHDN, FVKESK. This CDR3 has 12 residues. V dropped 7 bases and J dropped 3 bases, with 10 bases sitting between them. The CDR3 here is CASNSGGYEQYF. CDR3 nucleotides: TGTGCCAGCAACTCAGGAGGCTACGAGCAGTACTTC.

This clonotype appeared a few times. The V call is TRBV4-1, the J call TRBJ1-1; 11 bases map to TRBD1. The germline gives CDR1 MGHRA, CDR2 YSYEKL. The CDR3 has 16 residues. Trimming took 4 bases from V and 7 from J; bases not matched to a gene: 11. This CDR3 reads CASSPLRTGGLGEAFF. For the CDR3, the DNA is TGCGCCAGCAGCCCCCTTCGGACAGGGGGCTTGGGTGAAGCTTTCTTT.

This clonotype has ten or more counts. The J gene is TRBJ2-7, the V gene TRBV7-2; TRBD2 matches at 14 bases. The trim removed 5 bases at V and 6 bases at J, leaving 3 bases unmatched. Looked up from germline, CDR1 is SGHTA and CDR2 is FQGNSA. There are 14 residues in the CDR3. CDR3 DNA sequence: TGTGCCAGCAGCCCAGGACTAGCGGGAGGCGAGCAGTACTTC. Residues: CASSPGLAGGEQYF.

This clonotype was counted only a few times. This chain uses TRBV5-4 with TRBJ1-2, with 11 bases matching TRBD1. The CDR3 loop spans 12 amino acids. V lost 3 bases, J lost 12 bases, and 4 bases stayed unmatched. Germline V lookup: CDR1 SGHNT, CDR2 YYREEE (reference sequence). The CDR3 loop is CASSWGQGDHTF. The DNA of the CDR3 is TGTGCCAGCAGCTGGGGACAGGGGGACCACACCTTC.

This clonotype was seen at least ten times. This chain connects TRBV10-3 to TRBJ2-5; 8 nucleotides line up with TRBD1. Trimming removed 10 bases from V and 5 bases from J; junction bases left unmatched: 6. The CDR3 sequence is 12 residues long. Germline assignment: CDR1 ENHRY and CDR2 SYGVKD. The chain's CDR3 is CATGQEGETQYF. DNA of the CDR3: TGTGCCACGGGACAGGAAGGGGAGACCCAGTACTTC.

In this sample, this clonotype turned up a few times. V gene TRBV19 combines with J gene TRBJ2-5, with 7 positions matching TRBD1. The junction had 3 bases not matched to a gene; V was cut back by 6 bases and J by 5 bases. The CDR3 consists of 12 residues. CDR1 and CDR2 (germline): LNHDA, SQIVND (reference sequence). CDR3 protein: CASSEQGETQYF. The CDR3 DNA reads TGTGCCAGTAGCGAACAGGGGGAGACCCAGTACTTC.

The J gene is TRBJ2-7, the V gene TRBV24-1; no clear D. Germline CDR1 is KGHDR and CDR2 is SFDVKD. This CDR3 contains 12 residues. The ends were cut back, 6 bases at V and 6 bases at J, with 11 bases in the middle. CDR3 nucleotide sequence: TGTGCCACCAGTCTCGGTCCCTCCGAGCAGTACTTC. It yields the protein CATSLGPSEQYF.

The sample holds many counts of this clonotype. As DNA, the CDR3 is TGTGCCAGCAGCCAAGCCGTTGCGGGCTACACCTTC. Protein product: CASSQAVAGYTF. The rearrangement links TRBV3-1 to TRBJ1-2; D is undetermined. From germline, CDR1 is LGHDT and CDR2 YNNKEL (reference sequence). The CDR3 has 12 amino acids. V shed 1 base and J shed 8 bases, with 8 bases lying between them.

This clonotype was picked up a small number of times. The chain is built from TRBV7-6 and TRBJ1-2; D uncertain. The V gene lost 1 base and the J gene lost 0 bases, with 12 bases spanning the gap. Germline values: CDR1 SGHVS, CDR2 FNYEAQ. The CDR3 loop spans 16 amino acids. The CDR3 spells CASSLERDGPNYGYTF. The CDR3 coding sequence is TGTGCCAGCAGCTTAGAACGCGACGGTCCTAACTATGGCTACACCTTC.

There are a few counts of this clonotype. This chain uses TRBV28 with TRBJ2-7, with TRBD1 as a possible D gene (7 bases). The CDR3 sequence is 13 residues long. Per germline, CDR1 MDHEN and CDR2 SYDVKM. Trimming pared 10 bases from V and 5 bases from J, leaving 18 bases between. The CDR3 sequence: CATTEGGGDEQYF. The CDR3 bases are TGTGCCACCACAGAAGGAGGGGGCGACGAGCAGTACTTC.

The V and J genes are TRBV10-1 and TRBJ2-3; D might be TRBD1 or TRBD2, each matching 5 bases. This CDR3 spans 15 amino acids. Germline-derived CDR1 and CDR2 are WNHNN and SYGVQD (reference sequence). V was trimmed by 6 bases and J by 0 bases, leaving 13 bases between them. The CDR3 bases are TGCGCCAGCAGCAGTGGGGGTGCTAGCACAGATACGCAGTATTTT. This encodes CASSSGGASTDTQYF.

This chain links TRBV7-9 with TRBJ2-1, with TRBD2 as a possible D gene (5 bases). The germline V and J ends were trimmed by 1 base and 7 bases, with 11 bases remaining between them. The CDR3 covers 14 residues. In germline, CDR1 is SEHNR, CDR2 FQNEAQ (reference sequence). CDR3 DNA: TGTGCCAGCAGCTTAGAAGCCACTAGGAATGAGCAGTTCTTC. Its translation is CASSLEATRNEQFF.

The gene calls are TRBV2 and TRBJ1-1; no reliable D call. The CDR3 runs to 13 residues. Trimming took 6 bases from V and 5 from J, leaving 13 bases between them. The germline CDR1 and CDR2 sequences are SNHLY and FYNNEI. CDR3 sequence: CASSNALRTEAFF. As DNA, the CDR3 is TGTGCCAGCAGCAATGCGCTTCGGACTGAAGCTTTCTTT.

The rearrangement uses TRBV4-1 and TRBJ1-4; perhaps TRBD1 as D (5 bases). CDR3 size: 14 residues. V lost 1 base to trimming and J lost 3 bases, with 6 bases between them. Germline V gives CDR1 MGHRA, CDR2 YSYEKL. CDR3 residues: CASSQGGANEKLFF. The CDR3 nucleotides are TGCGCCAGCAGCCAAGGAGGGGCTAATGAAAAACTGTTTTTT.

This chain connects TRBV6-5 to TRBJ2-6; possible D gene TRBD2, 5 bases. Trimming left V 2 bases short and J 7 bases short, with 12 bases between. Looked up from germline, CDR1 is MNHEY and CDR2 is SVGAGI. The CDR3 has 15 residues. The chain's CDR3 is CASSYRIEGANVLTF. The CDR3 nucleotides are TGTGCCAGCAGTTACCGGATTGAGGGAGCCAACGTCCTGACTTTC.

This clonotype was recorded a few times. This chain uses TRBV7-2 with TRBJ1-5; the match to TRBD1 covers 7 bases. V trimming: 5 bases; J trimming: 3 bases; junction bases outside the gene matches: 7. The CDR3 length is 15 residues. CDR1 is SGHTA, CDR2 FQGNSA, per germline. DNA of the CDR3: TGTGCCAGCAGCCCGGGACAGAGTTACAATCAGCCCCAGCATTTT. As protein: CASSPGQSYNQPQHF.

This clonotype showed up many times. This chain connects TRBV19 to TRBJ2-7, with D possibly TRBD1 on 5 matching bases. The CDR3 length is 14 residues. Between the trimmed V and J ends, which lost 5 bases and 4 bases, there was a span of 15 bases. Germline V lookup: CDR1 LNHDA, CDR2 SQIVND (reference sequence). DNA of the CDR3: TGTGCCAGTAGTCCTGACAGAAACCGATACGAGCAGTACTTC. It specifies CASSPDRNRYEQYF.

The rearrangement uses TRBV10-3 and TRBJ2-7; a weak D match, TRBD2 (5 bases). Germline V gene sequence: CDR1 ENHRY, CDR2 SYGVKD. The ends were cut back, 2 bases at V and 2 bases at J, with 10 bases in the middle. The CDR3 is 14 amino acids. CDR3 nucleotides: TGTGCCATCAGTGAGAAGAGCGGTCCCTACGAGCAGTACTTC. Its translation: CAISEKSGPYEQYF.

This clonotype was detected ten times or more. The CDR3 DNA sequence: TGTGCCTGGAGTAAACCTGACGGGTGGACTGAAGCTTTCTTT. It codes for CAWSKPDGWTEAFF. The chain carries TRBV30 and TRBJ1-1; D gene ambiguous. Germline V gives CDR1 GTSNPN, CDR2 SVGIG (reference sequence). Trimming left V 2 bases short and J 5 bases short, with 15 bases between. The CDR3 length is 14 residues.

The sample holds a few counts of this clonotype. V usage is TRBV12-3 or TRBV12-4 and J usage is TRBJ2-1; TRBD1 matches at 10 bases. The CDR3 contains 13 residues. The V gene end was trimmed by 3 bases and the J gene end by 10 bases; junction bases not matched to a gene: 3. CDR3 DNA sequence: TGTGCCAGCAGTTTTGGGACAGGGGTCGAGCAGTTCTTC. It specifies CASSFGTGVEQFF.